Described below is a single TCR beta chain sequence and its context. The sample belongs to a study of control samples from healthy donors and cancer patients. Method: immunoSEQ multiplex PCR; TCRdb's copy keeps in-frame clones and lacks some. The repertoire consists of approximately 150,000 clones, with roughly 94% occurring once and the leading ten covering 14%. Sequencing was performed on PBMCs. The clonotype comes from a man aged 55 to 70 with colorectal cancer.

For the CDR3, the DNA is TGTGCCAGCAGCCAAGTCGTCTCCTGGGCTAGAAGCTCCTACGAGCAGTACTTC. Translating gives CASSQVVSWARSSYEQYF. This chain links TRBV14 with TRBJ2-7; D unclear. Germline CDR1 SGHDN, CDR2 FVKESK. V was shortened by 1 base and J by 0 bases, with 19 bases between the two germline ends. The CDR3 is made up of 18 amino acids.